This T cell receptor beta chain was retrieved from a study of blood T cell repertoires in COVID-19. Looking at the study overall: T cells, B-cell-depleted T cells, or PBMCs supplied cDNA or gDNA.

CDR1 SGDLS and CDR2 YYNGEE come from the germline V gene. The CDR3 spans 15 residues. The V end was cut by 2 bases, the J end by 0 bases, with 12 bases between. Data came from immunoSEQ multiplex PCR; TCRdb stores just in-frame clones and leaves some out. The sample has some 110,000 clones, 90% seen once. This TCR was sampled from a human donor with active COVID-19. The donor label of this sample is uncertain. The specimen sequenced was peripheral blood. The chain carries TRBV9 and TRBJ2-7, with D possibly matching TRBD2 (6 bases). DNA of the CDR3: TGTGCCAGCAGCGTTGGGGGGACCCGCTCCTACGAGCAGTACTTC. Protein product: CASSVGGTRSYEQYF.